Detailed here is one T cell receptor (beta chain). Its antigen is not identified. TCRdb re-called the RT-PCR reads through MiXCR, storing one row per CDR3 protein. Of some 500,000 distinct CDR3 sequences in the sample, more than 15% were seen once. This record belongs to a study of response to subunit inactivated influenza vaccine. Study-wide points: Each seasonal influenza vaccination, the authors suggested, recruits few new T cells.

The germline gives CDR1 SGHKS, CDR2 YYEKEE (reference sequence). Unmatched junction bases numbered 6, after V lost 2 bases and J lost 2 bases. There are 15 residues in the CDR3. This TCR was sampled from a man between 50 and 69 years old who received an inactivated influenza vaccine. The V gene is TRBV5-5, the J gene TRBJ1-1, with TRBD1 identical over 7 bases. The material was CD4+ T cells sorted from PBMCs, obtained less than 30 months after vaccination. The CDR3 region is CASSFDRASNTEAFF. The CDR3 DNA reads TGTGCCAGCAGCTTTGACAGGGCCTCTAACACTGAAGCTTTCTTT.